This T cell receptor (beta chain) was documented in a study of cytomegalovirus exposure and HLA in healthy donors. As for this clone: Its antigen is undetermined.

Study-wide findings and caveats: Most TCR beta V segments were productive about 87% or about 30% of the time in an earlier analysis. Later examination showed HLA-associated TCR beta chains had greater clonal expansion than equally common others.

Primers: 60 Vbeta forward and 13 Jbeta reverse. Here immunoSEQ multiplex PCR was the method, and the copy in TCRdb shows in-frame clones only, minus some. The sample carries over 200,000 clones, just under 70% recorded once. The CDR3 covers 16 residues. Trimming removed 5 bases at V and 0 bases at J, with 14 bases between. The germline CDR1 and CDR2 sequences are LNHNV and YYDKDF (reference sequence). Source material: PBMCs. This chain connects TRBV15 to TRBJ1-5; D may be TRBD1 (5 bases). The receptor was isolated from a middle-aged man in good health and CMV-seropositive. CDR3 in amino acids: CATSGPTGYSNQPQHF. The CDR3 DNA follows: TGTGCCACCAGCGGCCCTACAGGTTATAGCAATCAGCCCCAGCATTTT. Looking up the rest from reference TRBV15 and TRBJ1-5 gives the full variable domain: DAMVIQNPRYQVTQFGKPVTLSCSQTLNHNVMYWYQQKSSQAPKLLFHYYDKDFNNEADTPDNFQSRRPNTSFCFLDIRSPGLGDTAMYLCATSGPTGYSNQPQHFGDGTRLSIL.